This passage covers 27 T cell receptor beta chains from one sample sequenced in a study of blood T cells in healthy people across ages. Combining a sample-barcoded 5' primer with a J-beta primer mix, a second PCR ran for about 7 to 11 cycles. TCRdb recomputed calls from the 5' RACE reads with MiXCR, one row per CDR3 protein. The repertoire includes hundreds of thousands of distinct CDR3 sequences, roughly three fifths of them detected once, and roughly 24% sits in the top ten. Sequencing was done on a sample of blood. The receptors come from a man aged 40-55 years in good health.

This CDR3 is CASSTRQAGWSEQYF. The CDR3 DNA follows: TGTGCCAGCTCTACTCGACAGGCCGGGTGGAGCGAGCAGTACTTC. The V gene is TRBV27, the J gene TRBJ2-4; D is perhaps TRBD1 (6 bases). The J call may be incorrect, as the DNA end agrees better with TRBJ2-7. The length of the CDR3 is 15 residues. Looked up from germline, CDR1 is MNHEY and CDR2 is SMNVEV (reference sequence).

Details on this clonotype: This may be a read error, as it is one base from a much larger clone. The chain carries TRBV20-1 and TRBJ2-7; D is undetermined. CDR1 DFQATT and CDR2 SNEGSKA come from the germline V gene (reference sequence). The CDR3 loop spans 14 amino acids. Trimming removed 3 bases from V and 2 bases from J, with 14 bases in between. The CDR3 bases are TGCAGTGCTAGGTCCTCAGGTGACCCCTACGAGCAGTACTTC. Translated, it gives CSARSSGDPYEQYF.

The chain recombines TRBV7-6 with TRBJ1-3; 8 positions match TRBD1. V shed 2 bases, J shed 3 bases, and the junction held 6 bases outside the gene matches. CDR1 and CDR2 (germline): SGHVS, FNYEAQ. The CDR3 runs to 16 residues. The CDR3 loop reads CASSLYTGTGGNTIYF. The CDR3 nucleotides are TGTGCCAGCAGCTTATATACCGGGACAGGTGGAAACACCATATATTTT.

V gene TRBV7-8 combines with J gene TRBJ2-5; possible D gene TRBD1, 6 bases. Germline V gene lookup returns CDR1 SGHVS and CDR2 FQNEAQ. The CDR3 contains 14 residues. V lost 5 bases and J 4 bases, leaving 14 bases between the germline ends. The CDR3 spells CASSRRQTGETQYF. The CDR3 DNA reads TGTGCCAGCAGCCGACGACAGACAGGAGAGACCCAGTACTTC.

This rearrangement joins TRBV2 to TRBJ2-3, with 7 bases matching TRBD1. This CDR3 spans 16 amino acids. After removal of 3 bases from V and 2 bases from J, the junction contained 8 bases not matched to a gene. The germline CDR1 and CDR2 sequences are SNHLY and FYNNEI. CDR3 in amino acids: CASSEGQLVFTDTQYF. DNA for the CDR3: TGTGCCAGCAGTGAGGGACAGCTCGTATTCACAGATACGCAGTATTTT. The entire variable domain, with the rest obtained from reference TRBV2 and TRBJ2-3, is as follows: EPEVTQTPSHQVTQMGQEVILRCVPISNHLYFYWYRQILGQKVEFLVSFYNNEISEKSEIFDDQFSVERPDGSNFTLKIRSTKLEDSAMYFCASSEGQLVFTDTQYFGPGTRLTVL.

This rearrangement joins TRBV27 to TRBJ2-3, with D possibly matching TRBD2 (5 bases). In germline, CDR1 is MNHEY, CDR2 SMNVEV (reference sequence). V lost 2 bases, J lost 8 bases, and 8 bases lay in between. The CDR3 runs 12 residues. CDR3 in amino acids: CASSLIRGTQYF. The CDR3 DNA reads TGTGCCAGCAGTTTAATTCGGGGTACGCAGTATTTT.

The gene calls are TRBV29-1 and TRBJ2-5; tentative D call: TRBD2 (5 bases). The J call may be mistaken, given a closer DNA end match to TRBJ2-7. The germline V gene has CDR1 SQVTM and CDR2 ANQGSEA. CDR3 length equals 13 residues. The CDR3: CSADCEGSLEQYF. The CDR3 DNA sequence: TGCAGCGCTGACTGTGAAGGGAGTCTCGAGCAGTACTTC.

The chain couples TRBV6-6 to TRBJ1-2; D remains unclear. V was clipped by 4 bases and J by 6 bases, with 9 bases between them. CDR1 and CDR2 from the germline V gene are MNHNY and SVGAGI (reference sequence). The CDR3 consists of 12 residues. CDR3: CASSWPRDGYTF. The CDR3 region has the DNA TGTGCCAGCAGTTGGCCGAGAGATGGCTACACCTTC.

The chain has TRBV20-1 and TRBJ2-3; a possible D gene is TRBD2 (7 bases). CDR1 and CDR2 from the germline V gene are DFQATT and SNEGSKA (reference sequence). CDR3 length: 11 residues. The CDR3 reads CRGGDADTQYF. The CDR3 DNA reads TGCAGAGGGGGGGATGCAGATACGCAGTATTTT.

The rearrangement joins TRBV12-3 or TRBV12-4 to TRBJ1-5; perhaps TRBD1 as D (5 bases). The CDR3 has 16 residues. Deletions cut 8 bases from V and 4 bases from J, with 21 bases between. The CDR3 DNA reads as TGTGCCAGCTCACTCGGGACCTCCGGAGGGAATCAGCCCCAGCATTTT. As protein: CASSLGTSGGNQPQHF.

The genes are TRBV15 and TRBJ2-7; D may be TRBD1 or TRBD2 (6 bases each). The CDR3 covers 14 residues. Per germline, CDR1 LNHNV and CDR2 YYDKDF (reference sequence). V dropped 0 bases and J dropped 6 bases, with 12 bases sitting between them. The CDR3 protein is CATSRDRRGSEQYF. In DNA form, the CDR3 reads TGTGCCACCAGCAGAGATCGGAGGGGGTCCGAGCAGTACTTC.

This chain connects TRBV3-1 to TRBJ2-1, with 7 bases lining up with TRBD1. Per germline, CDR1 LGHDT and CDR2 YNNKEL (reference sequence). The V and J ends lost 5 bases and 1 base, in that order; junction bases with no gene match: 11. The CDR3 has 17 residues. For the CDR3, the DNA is TGTGCCAGCAGCTCGAGAGGTCAGGGGGTGTCCTACAATGAGCAGTTCTTC. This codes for CASSSRGQGVSYNEQFF.

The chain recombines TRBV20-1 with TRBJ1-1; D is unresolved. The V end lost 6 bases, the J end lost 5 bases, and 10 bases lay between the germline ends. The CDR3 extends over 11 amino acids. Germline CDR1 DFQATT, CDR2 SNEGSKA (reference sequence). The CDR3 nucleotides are TGCAGTGCAAAAACTTGGACTGAAGCTTTCTTT. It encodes CSAKTWTEAFF.

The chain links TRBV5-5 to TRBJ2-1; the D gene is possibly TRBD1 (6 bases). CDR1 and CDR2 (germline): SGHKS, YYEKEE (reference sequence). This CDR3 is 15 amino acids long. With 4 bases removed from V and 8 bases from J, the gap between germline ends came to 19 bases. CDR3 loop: CASSRDTLLVYEQFF. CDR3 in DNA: TGTGCCAGCAGCCGGGACACCCTTCTTGTCTATGAGCAGTTCTTC. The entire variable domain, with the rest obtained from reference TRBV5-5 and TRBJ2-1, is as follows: DAGVTQSPTHLIKTRGQQVTLRCSPISGHKSVSWYQQVLGQGPQFIFQYYEKEERGRGNFPDRFSARQFPNYSSELNVNALLLGDSALYLCASSRDTLLVYEQFFGPGTRLTVL.

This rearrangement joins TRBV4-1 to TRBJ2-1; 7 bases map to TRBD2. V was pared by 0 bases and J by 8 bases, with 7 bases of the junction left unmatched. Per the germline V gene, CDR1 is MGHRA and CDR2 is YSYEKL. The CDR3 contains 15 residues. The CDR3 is CASSQERLALHEQFF. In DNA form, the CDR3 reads TGCGCCAGCAGCCAAGAAAGACTAGCTCTCCATGAGCAGTTCTTC.

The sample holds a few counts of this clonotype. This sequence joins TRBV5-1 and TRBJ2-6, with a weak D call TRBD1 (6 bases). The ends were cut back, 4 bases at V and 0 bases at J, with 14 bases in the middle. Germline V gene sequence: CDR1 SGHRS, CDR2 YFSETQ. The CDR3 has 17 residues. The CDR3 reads CASSTRTARSGANVLTF. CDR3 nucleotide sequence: TGCGCCAGCAGCACAAGGACAGCCCGCTCTGGGGCCAACGTCCTGACTTTC.

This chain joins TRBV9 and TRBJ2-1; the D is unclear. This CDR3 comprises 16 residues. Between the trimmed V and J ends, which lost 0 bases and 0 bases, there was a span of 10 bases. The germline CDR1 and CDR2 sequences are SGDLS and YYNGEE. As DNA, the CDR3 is TGTGCCAGCAGCGTAGGAGGCCAGAGCTCCTACAATGAGCAGTTCTTC. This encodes CASSVGGQSSYNEQFF.

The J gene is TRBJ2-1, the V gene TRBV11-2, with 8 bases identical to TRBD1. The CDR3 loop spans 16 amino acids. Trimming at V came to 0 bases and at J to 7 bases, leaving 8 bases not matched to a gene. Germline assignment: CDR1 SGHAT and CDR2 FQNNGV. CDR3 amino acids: CASSLDDAGGRNEQFF. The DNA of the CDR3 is TGTGCCAGCAGCTTAGATGATGCAGGGGGCAGGAATGAGCAGTTCTTC.

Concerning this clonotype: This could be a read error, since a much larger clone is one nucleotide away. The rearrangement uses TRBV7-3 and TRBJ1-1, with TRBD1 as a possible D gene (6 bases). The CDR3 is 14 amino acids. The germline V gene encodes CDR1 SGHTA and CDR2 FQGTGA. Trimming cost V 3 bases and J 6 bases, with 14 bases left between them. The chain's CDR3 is CASSLSGVAAEAFF. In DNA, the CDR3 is TGTGCCAGCAGCTTGTCAGGGGTGGCCGCTGAAGCTTTCTTT. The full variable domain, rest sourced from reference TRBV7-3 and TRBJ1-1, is GAGVSQTPSNKVTEKGKYVELRCDPISGHTALYWYRQSLGQGPEFLIYFQGTGAADDSGLPNDRFFAVRPEGSVSTLKIQRTERGDSAVYLCASSLSGVAAEAFFGQGTRLTVV.

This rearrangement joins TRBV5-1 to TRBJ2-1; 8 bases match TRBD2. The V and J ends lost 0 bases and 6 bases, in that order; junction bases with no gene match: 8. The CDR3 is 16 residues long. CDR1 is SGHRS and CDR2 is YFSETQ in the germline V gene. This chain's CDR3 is CASSLVLAGGVNEQFF. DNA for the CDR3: TGCGCCAGCAGCTTGGTTTTGGCGGGAGGCGTCAATGAGCAGTTCTTC.

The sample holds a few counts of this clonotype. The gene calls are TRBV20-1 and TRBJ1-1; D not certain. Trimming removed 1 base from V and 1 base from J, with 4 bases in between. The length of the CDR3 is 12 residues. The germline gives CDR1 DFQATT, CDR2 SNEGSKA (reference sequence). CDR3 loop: CSARVGNTEAFF. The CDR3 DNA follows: TGCAGTGCTAGAGTCGGGAACACTGAAGCTTTCTTT.

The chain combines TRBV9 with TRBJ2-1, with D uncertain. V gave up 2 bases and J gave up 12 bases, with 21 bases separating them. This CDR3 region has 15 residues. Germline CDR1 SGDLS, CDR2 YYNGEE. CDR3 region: CASSVDFRTPDRQFF. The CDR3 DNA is TGTGCCAGCAGCGTCGATTTTCGGACGCCCGATAGGCAGTTCTTC.

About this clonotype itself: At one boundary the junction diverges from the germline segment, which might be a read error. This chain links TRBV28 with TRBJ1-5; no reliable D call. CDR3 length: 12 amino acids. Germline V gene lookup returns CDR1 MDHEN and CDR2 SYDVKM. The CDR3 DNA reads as TGTGCTAGCAGGTTGATGCGGCAGCCCCAGCATTTT. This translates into CASRLMRQPQHF.

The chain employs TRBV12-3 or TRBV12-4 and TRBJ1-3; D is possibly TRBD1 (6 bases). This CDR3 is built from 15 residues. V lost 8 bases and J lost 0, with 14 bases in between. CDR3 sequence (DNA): TGTGCCAGCTCAGAAGGGGGGGTCTCTGGAAACACCATATATTTT. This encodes CASSEGGVSGNTIYF.

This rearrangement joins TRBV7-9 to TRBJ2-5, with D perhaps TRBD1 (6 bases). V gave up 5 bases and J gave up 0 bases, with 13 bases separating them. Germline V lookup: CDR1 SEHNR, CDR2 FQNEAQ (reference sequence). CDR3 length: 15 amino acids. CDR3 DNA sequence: TGTGCCAGCAGCCCAAGGTGGACAGACCAAGAGACCCAGTACTTC. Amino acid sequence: CASSPRWTDQETQYF.

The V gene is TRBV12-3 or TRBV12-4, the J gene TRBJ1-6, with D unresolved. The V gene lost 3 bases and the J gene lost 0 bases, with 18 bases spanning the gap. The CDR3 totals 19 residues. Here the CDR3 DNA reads TGTGCCAGCAGTTTCGGCAGGCCAACTCGGAGCTCCTATAATTCACCCCTCCACTTT. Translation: CASSFGRPTRSSYNSPLHF.

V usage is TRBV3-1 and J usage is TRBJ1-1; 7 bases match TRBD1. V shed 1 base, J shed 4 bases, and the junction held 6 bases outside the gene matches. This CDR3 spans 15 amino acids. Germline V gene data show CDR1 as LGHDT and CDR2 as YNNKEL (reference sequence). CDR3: CASSQGQGESTEAFF. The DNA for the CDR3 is TGTGCCAGCAGCCAAGGACAGGGTGAGAGCACTGAAGCTTTCTTT.